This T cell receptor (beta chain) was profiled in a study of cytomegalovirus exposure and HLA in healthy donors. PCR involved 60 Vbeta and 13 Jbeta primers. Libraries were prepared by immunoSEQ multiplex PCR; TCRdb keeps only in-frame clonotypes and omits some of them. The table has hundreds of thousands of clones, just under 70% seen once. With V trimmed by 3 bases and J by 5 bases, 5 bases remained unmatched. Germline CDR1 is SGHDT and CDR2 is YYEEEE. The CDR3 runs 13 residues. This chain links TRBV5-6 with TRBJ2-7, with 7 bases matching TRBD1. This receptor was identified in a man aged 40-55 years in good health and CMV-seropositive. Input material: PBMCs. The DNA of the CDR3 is TGTGCCAGCAGCTGGGGGACAGCGGACGAGCAGTACTTC. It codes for CASSWGTADEQYF.